This T cell receptor (beta chain) was captured in a study of T cell responses to AZD1222 COVID-19 vaccine. Notes on this clone: The antigen remains unidentified.

The data were produced by immunoSEQ multiplex PCR, yet TCRdb's version contains in-frame clones alone and is incomplete. The sample lists about 64,000 clones, just over 90% occurring once. The CDR3 has 19 residues. Between the trimmed V and J ends, which lost 5 bases and 5 bases, there was a span of 27 bases. Germline values: CDR1 SGHTA, CDR2 FQGTGA. General study results and limits: Nearly half of spike-specific TCRs reportedly go after variant regions that carry no mutations. It was only a handful of AZD1222 recipients who were seropositive at baseline. A rise in Spike-specific TCR breadth and depth followed two AZD1222 doses. Repertoire sampling happened only post peak T cell response.

The chain combines TRBV7-3 with TRBJ2-2; a possible D gene is TRBD1 (5 bases). Sequencing used peripheral blood, obtained 28 days after the second dose of the MenACWY control vaccine. The receptor was derived from an adult who received the MenACWY meningococcal vaccine as a control. CDR3 protein: CASSALPTGSMGRTGELFF. The CDR3 nucleotides read TGTGCCAGCAGCGCTTTACCGACGGGTTCAATGGGGCGGACCGGGGAGCTGTTTTTT.